These 25 T cell receptor beta chains were sequenced from one sample in a study of blood T cell repertoires in COVID-19. Sequencing used immunoSEQ multiplex PCR; TCRdb keeps in-frame clones, though not all of them. Among 75,000 to 100,000 clones, 70% to 80% were seen once, and the ten largest hold approximately 25%. Sequencing was done on a sample of peripheral blood. Source of these receptors: a man aged 65 to 79 with acute or convalescent COVID-19.

V is TRBV6-5 and J is TRBJ2-1, with 7 bases lining up with TRBD1. The CDR3 is made up of 14 amino acids. V trimming: 5 bases; J trimming: 6 bases; junction bases outside the gene matches: 7. Germline assignment: CDR1 MNHEY and CDR2 SVGAGI. The CDR3 nucleotides read TGTGCCAGCAGTAAACCGGGACAGCCCAATGAGCAGTTCTTC. This sequence encodes CASSKPGQPNEQFF.

V and J are TRBV4-1 and TRBJ1-6, with D possibly TRBD1 on 5 matching bases. Germline CDR1 is MGHRA and CDR2 is YSYEKL. This CDR3 is 14 amino acids long. The CDR3 bases are TGCGCGAGCGGGGGAGGCTCCTATAATTCACCCCTCCACTTT. As protein: CASGGGSYNSPLHF.

In its sample, this clone was seen once. The chain recombines TRBV11-1 with TRBJ2-2; 10 bases are shared with TRBD2. The CDR3 length is 16 residues. V shed 6 bases, J shed 7 bases, and the junction held 11 bases outside the gene matches. Looked up from germline, CDR1 is SGHAT and CDR2 is FQDESV (reference sequence). The CDR3 spells CASRKDLAGVSGELFF. The CDR3 DNA reads as TGTGCCAGCAGGAAAGATCTAGCGGGAGTGAGCGGGGAGCTGTTTTTT.

This clone was detected once. The V call is TRBV3-1 (or the pseudogene TRBV3-2), the J call TRBJ2-1, with TRBD2 matching 9 bases. J gave up 8 bases and V 4 bases, and 12 bases lay outside the gene matches. Germline CDR1 is LGHDT and CDR2 is YNNKEL (reference sequence). The CDR3 length is 16 residues. The CDR3 DNA sequence: TGTGCCAGCAGCCGACGCCTCGCGGGAGGGATTGATGAGCAGTTCTTC. Translating gives CASSRRLAGGIDEQFF.

The rearrangement joins TRBV3-1 (or the pseudogene TRBV3-2) to TRBJ1-4, with D tentatively TRBD1 (6 bases). The germline gives CDR1 LGHDT, CDR2 YNNKEL (reference sequence). Trimming shortened V by 4 bases and J by 8 bases, and 14 bases separated the two germline ends. This CDR3 region has 14 residues. CDR3 in amino acids: CASSPGRGEEKLFF. CDR3 bases: TGTGCCAGCAGCCCGGGCAGGGGAGAGGAAAAACTGTTTTTT.

The chain carries TRBV4-1 and TRBJ2-3, with 7 nucleotides matching TRBD1. The CDR3 has 17 residues. Trimming removed 7 bases from V and 2 bases from J; junction bases left unmatched: 15. Germline lookup yields CDR1 MGHRA and CDR2 YSYEKL. Here the CDR3 reads CASTSLGQRRPTDTQYF. The CDR3 nucleotides read TGCGCCAGCACCTCCCTGGGACAGAGACGACCCACAGATACGCAGTATTTT.

This chain uses TRBV11-3 with TRBJ2-2; tentative D call: TRBD2 (5 bases). Trimming pared 5 bases from V and 3 bases from J, leaving 19 bases between. CDR1 is SGHNT, CDR2 YENEEA, per germline. The length of the CDR3 is 17 residues. CDR3 sequence reads: CASSPTVLAHHTGELFF. CDR3 nucleotide sequence: TGTGCCAGCAGCCCTACGGTTCTAGCTCACCACACCGGGGAGCTGTTTTTT.

This clone came up once. The chain carries TRBV5-1 and TRBJ2-5; 9 bases agree with TRBD1. After removal of 4 bases from V and 5 bases from J, the junction contained 6 bases not matched to a gene. The CDR3 is made up of 14 amino acids. Germline V gives CDR1 SGHRS, CDR2 YFSETQ. CDR3 sequence reads: CASSTGTGRETQYF. CDR3 nucleotides: TGCGCCAGCAGCACCGGGACAGGGCGGGAGACCCAGTACTTC.

This clone was detected only a few times. The chain employs TRBV5-6 and TRBJ1-6, with 7 bases fitting TRBD1. The CDR3 runs 15 residues. V lost 4 bases to trimming and J lost 4 bases; unmatched junction nucleotides: 5. The germline V gene encodes CDR1 SGHDT and CDR2 YYEEEE. This chain's CDR3 is CASSVPGQYNSPLHF. Here the CDR3 DNA reads TGTGCCAGCAGCGTTCCGGGACAGTATAATTCACCCCTCCACTTT.

This chain links TRBV6-5 with TRBJ1-4; 7 bases match TRBD1. V lost 7 bases to trimming and J lost 8 bases; unmatched junction nucleotides: 7. The CDR3 has 13 residues. Germline-derived CDR1 and CDR2 are MNHEY and SVGAGI. The CDR3 nucleotides are TGTGCCAGCAAAACAGGGGCAAACGAAAAACTGTTTTTT. This translates into CASKTGANEKLFF.

Only a few counts were recorded for this clone. The rearrangement uses TRBV6-1 and TRBJ1-1, with D tentatively TRBD1 (5 bases). V gave up 2 bases and J gave up 5 bases, with 9 bases separating them. The CDR3 runs to 13 residues. Germline CDR1 MNHNS, CDR2 SASEGT. The CDR3 coding sequence is TGTGCCAGCAGTGAACAAAGGGGAACTGAAGCTTTCTTT. This gives the protein CASSEQRGTEAFF.

This clone was seen only once. The chain uses TRBV6-5 and TRBJ2-3; D not resolved. The CDR3 totals 12 residues. Germline V CDR1 and CDR2: MNHEY, SVGAGI. V lost 4 bases, J lost 2 bases, and 4 bases lay in between. For the CDR3, the DNA is TGTGCCAGCAGTTCAATCACAGATACGCAGTATTTT. It codes for CASSSITDTQYF.

This chain links TRBV5-6 with TRBJ2-3, with 15 bases matching TRBD2. J lost 5 bases, V lost 3 bases, and 4 bases had no gene match. Germline CDR1 is SGHDT and CDR2 is YYEEEE. The CDR3 extends over 16 amino acids. Written as DNA, the CDR3 is TGTGCCAGCAGCTCCCCGGGACTAGCGGGAGGAGATACGCAGTATTTT. This gives the protein CASSSPGLAGGDTQYF.

The chain carries TRBV9 and TRBJ2-1; no definite D call. Trimming removed 0 bases from V and 4 bases from J, with 5 bases in between. CDR3 size: 13 residues. The V gene's germline CDR1 is SGDLS and CDR2 YYNGEE. CDR3 nucleotides: TGTGCCAGCAGCGTAGGACAATACAATGAGCAGTTCTTC. This encodes CASSVGQYNEQFF. The variable domain in full, with the rest retrieved from reference TRBV9 and TRBJ2-1, is DSGVTQTPKHLITATGQRVTLRCSPRSGDLSVYWYQQSLDQGLQFLIQYYNGEERAKGNILERFSAQQFPDLHSELNLSSLELGDSALYFCASSVGQYNEQFFGPGTRLTVL.

This chain links TRBV7-8 with TRBJ2-3; D gene unclear. V lost 5 bases and J lost 3, with 9 bases in between. Germline V gives CDR1 SGHVS, CDR2 FQNEAQ. This CDR3 spans 13 amino acids. The CDR3 is CASSTLLTDTQYF. Here the CDR3 DNA reads TGTGCCAGCAGCACGCTACTTACAGATACGCAGTATTTT.

This clone has just one count. The CDR3 reads CASSRQGAGYGYTF. The CDR3 region has the DNA TGTGCCAGCAGTCGACAGGGGGCAGGCTATGGCTACACCTTC. V gene TRBV6-5 combines with J gene TRBJ1-2; the match to TRBD1 covers 10 bases. This CDR3 spans 14 amino acids. Germline trimming cut 5 bases from V and 4 bases from J; bases unmatched to any gene: 4. Germline CDR1 and CDR2: MNHEY and SVGAGI.

This clone was seen once. The chain employs TRBV6-1 and TRBJ1-2; D is undetermined. Germline V gene lookup returns CDR1 MNHNS and CDR2 SASEGT. V was cut by 2 bases and J by 4 bases, with 14 bases left in between. The CDR3 loop spans 15 amino acids. The CDR3 protein is CASSEQGGRFYGYTF. The CDR3 nucleotides read TGTGCCAGCAGTGAACAAGGAGGGCGGTTCTATGGCTACACCTTC.

The chain links TRBV5-5 to TRBJ1-6; tentatively, D is TRBD1 (6 bases). The V gene's germline CDR1 is SGHKS and CDR2 YYEKEE (reference sequence). The CDR3 runs 14 residues. V was clipped by 7 bases and J by 9 bases, with 17 bases between them. The CDR3 sequence is CASSTGGQGSPLHF. For the CDR3, the DNA is TGTGCCAGCTCGACGGGGGGCCAGGGTTCACCCCTCCACTTT.

The chain uses TRBV12-3 or TRBV12-4 and TRBJ2-7, with TRBD1 as a possible D gene (6 bases). The V end was cut by 5 bases, the J end by 4 bases, with 12 bases between. The CDR3 is 13 residues long. CDR3 residues: CASSNGQSYEQYF. CDR3 in DNA: TGTGCCAGCAGTAACGGACAGTCGTACGAGCAGTACTTC.

The chain combines TRBV6-5 with TRBJ2-5, with a weak D call TRBD2 (6 bases). The CDR3 totals 16 residues. Germline V CDR1 and CDR2: MNHEY, SVGAGI. The V end was cut by 2 bases, the J end by 4 bases, with 17 bases between. CDR3 residues: CASSYQPTLSGETQYF. CDR3 nucleotide sequence: TGTGCCAGCAGTTACCAACCTACTCTTAGCGGAGAGACCCAGTACTTC.

The chain carries TRBV6-5 and TRBJ1-1, with TRBD1 identical over 7 bases. V shed 5 bases, J shed 1 base, and the junction held 4 bases outside the gene matches. The CDR3 contains 14 residues. The germline V gene has CDR1 MNHEY and CDR2 SVGAGI. The CDR3 spells CASSPHRGNTEAFF. CDR3 nucleotide sequence: TGTGCCAGCAGTCCACACAGGGGGAACACTGAAGCTTTCTTT.

The genes are TRBV5-1 and TRBJ2-7; 7 nucleotides line up with TRBD2. V was pared by 7 bases and J by 0 bases, with 10 bases of the junction left unmatched. CDR1 and CDR2 (germline): SGHRS, YFSETQ. The CDR3 covers 15 residues. The CDR3 here is CASAPSSGNSYEQYF. In nucleotides, the CDR3 is TGCGCCAGCGCCCCTTCTAGCGGAAACTCCTACGAGCAGTACTTC.

The chain recombines TRBV12-3 or TRBV12-4 with TRBJ2-1; 8 bases align to TRBD2. The CDR3 runs 13 residues. Losses at the gene ends were 3 bases for V and 15 bases for J; bases not matched to a gene: 10. DNA for the CDR3: TGTGCCAGCAGTTTTTCGGGAGGGCCTTTTACGTTCTTC. This translates into CASSFSGGPFTFF.

The chain employs TRBV12-3 or TRBV12-4 and TRBJ1-5; D ambiguous. V shed 3 bases and J shed 6 bases, with 6 bases lying between them. The CDR3 extends over 12 amino acids. CDR3 coding DNA: TGTGCCAGCAGTTTGGAGGGTCAGCCCCAGCATTTT. It encodes CASSLEGQPQHF.

This chain uses TRBV6-5 with TRBJ1-1, with a weak D call TRBD1 (5 bases). The CDR3 is made up of 15 amino acids. Per germline, CDR1 MNHEY and CDR2 SVGAGI. V was pared by 2 bases and J by 5 bases, with 15 bases between. The CDR3 region has the DNA TGTGCCAGCAGTTACCCTCAGGGAAGTGTGACTGAAGCTTTCTTT. Residues: CASSYPQGSVTEAFF.